The text below deals with one T cell receptor beta chain. The data are from a study of blood T cell repertoires in COVID-19. Study-level background: There were acute and convalescent COVID-19 samples, and they came from the United States, Italy and Spain. T cells, B-cell-depleted T cells, or PBMCs supplied cDNA or gDNA.

Authors' data handling: Amplifying reference gene primers gave estimates of nucleated cell counts. Sequencing used immunoSEQ multiplex PCR; TCRdb keeps in-frame clones, though not all of them. V and J calls and clone size come straight from that table; D and trimming were deduced from the DNA. In the table there are about 200,000 clones, about 90% of which are singletons. V lost 1 base to trimming and J lost 8 bases; unmatched junction nucleotides: 10. The CDR3 is 16 residues long. The germline gives CDR1 SGHRS, CDR2 YFSETQ. Sequencing was performed on peripheral blood. The chain couples TRBV5-1 to TRBJ2-1; TRBD2 matches 9 bases. The sequence derives from a man in his late teens or twenties with active or convalescent COVID-19. The CDR3 here is CASSLQREARGDEQFF. The CDR3 DNA follows: TGCGCCAGCAGCTTGCAGCGGGAGGCCAGAGGTGATGAGCAGTTCTTC.